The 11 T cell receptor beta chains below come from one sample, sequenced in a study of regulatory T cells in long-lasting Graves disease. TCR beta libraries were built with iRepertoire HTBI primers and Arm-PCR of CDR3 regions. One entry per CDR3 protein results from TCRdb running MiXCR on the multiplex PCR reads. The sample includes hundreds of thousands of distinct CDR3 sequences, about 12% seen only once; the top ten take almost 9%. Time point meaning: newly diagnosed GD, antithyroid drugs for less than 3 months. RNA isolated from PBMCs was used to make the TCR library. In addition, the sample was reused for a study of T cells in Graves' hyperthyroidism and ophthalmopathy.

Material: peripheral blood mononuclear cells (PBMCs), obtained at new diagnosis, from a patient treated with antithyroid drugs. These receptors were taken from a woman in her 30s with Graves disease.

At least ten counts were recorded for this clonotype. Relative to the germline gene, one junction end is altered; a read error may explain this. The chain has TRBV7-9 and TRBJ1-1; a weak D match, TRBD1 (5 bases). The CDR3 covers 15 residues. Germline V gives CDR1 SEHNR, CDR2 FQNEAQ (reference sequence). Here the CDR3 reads CASSLTGTPDTEAFF. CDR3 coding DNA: TGCGCCAGCAGCCTGACCGGGACGCCGGACACTGAAGCTTTCTTT.

For the CDR3, the DNA is TGTGCCAGCAGTTGGACTAGCGACAACTACGAGCAGTACTTC. It is translated as CASSWTSDNYEQYF. V is TRBV28 and J is TRBJ2-7; 9 positions match TRBD2. The germline gives CDR1 MDHEN, CDR2 SYDVKM. This CDR3 is built from 14 residues. Trimming removed 4 bases from V and 3 bases from J; junction bases left unmatched: 4.

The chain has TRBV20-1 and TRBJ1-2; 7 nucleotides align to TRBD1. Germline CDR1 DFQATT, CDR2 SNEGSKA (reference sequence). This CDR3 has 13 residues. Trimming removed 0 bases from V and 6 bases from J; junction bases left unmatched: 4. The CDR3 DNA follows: TGCAGTGCTAGAGATGGGACAGCCCATGGCTACACCTTC. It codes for CSARDGTAHGYTF.

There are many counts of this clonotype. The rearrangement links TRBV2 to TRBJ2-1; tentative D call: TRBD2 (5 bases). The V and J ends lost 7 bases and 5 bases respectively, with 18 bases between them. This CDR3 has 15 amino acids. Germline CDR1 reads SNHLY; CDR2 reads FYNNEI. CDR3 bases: TGTGCCAGCACCCAGCGGCTAGGAATAGACAATGAGCAGTTCTTC. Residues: CASTQRLGIDNEQFF.

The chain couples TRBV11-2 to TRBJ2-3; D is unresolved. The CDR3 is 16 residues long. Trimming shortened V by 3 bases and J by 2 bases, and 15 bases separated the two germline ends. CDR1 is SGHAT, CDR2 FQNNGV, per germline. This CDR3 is CASSFSERLNTDTQYF. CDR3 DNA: TGTGCCAGCAGCTTCAGTGAGCGTCTTAACACAGATACGCAGTATTTT. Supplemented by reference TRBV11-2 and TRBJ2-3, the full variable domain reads EAGVAQSPRYKIIEKRQSVAFWCNPISGHATLYWYQQILGQGPKLLIQFQNNGVVDDSQLPKDRFSAERLKGVDSTLKIQPAKLEDSAVYLCASSFSERLNTDTQYFGPGTRLTVL.

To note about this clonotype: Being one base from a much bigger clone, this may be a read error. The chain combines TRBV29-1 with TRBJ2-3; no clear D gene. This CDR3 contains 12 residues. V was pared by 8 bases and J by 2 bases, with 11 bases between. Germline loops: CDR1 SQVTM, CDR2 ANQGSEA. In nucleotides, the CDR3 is TGCAGCACCCTGGGGTTCACAGATACGCAGTATTTT. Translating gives CSTLGFTDTQYF.

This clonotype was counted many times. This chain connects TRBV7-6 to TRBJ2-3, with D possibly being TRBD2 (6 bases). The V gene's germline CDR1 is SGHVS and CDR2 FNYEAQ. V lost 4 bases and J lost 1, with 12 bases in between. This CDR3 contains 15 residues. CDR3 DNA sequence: TGTGCCAGCAGCTCCCGATGGAGGGGCACAGATACGCAGTATTTT. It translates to CASSSRWRGTDTQYF.

The CDR3 DNA reads as TGTGCCAGCAGTTTCTTGCCTTCGTGGGGGCAAGAGACCCAGTACTTC. Translating it yields CASSFLPSWGQETQYF. V usage is TRBV6-2 or TRBV6-3 and J usage is TRBJ2-5; tentatively, D is TRBD1 or TRBD2 (5 bases each). Germline assignment: CDR1 MNHEY and CDR2 SVGEGT. The CDR3 is 16 residues long. The V end was cut by 4 bases, the J end by 2 bases, with 17 bases between.

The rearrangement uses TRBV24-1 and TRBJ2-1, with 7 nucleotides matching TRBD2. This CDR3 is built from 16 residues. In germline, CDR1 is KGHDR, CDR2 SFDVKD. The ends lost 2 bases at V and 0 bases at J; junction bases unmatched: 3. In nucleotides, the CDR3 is TGTGCCACCAGTGATTCCTGGACTAGCTCCTACAATGAGCAGTTCTTC. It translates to CATSDSWTSSYNEQFF.

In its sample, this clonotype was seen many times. For the CDR3, the DNA is TGCAGTGCTAGAGTATATTATCAAGGGGGTGTGGCCAAAAACATTCAGTACTTC. Translation: CSARVYYQGGVAKNIQYF. V gene TRBV20-1 combines with J gene TRBJ2-4; the D gene is possibly TRBD1 (6 bases). This CDR3 comprises 18 residues. Germline V gene sequence: CDR1 DFQATT, CDR2 SNEGSKA (reference sequence). The V end lost 1 base, the J end lost 1 base, and 20 bases lay between the germline ends.

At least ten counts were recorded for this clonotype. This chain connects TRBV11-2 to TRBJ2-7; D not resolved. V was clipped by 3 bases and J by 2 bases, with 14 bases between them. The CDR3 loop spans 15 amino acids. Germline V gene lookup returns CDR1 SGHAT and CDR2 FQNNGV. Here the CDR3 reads CASSFFGDNPYEQYF. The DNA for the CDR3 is TGTGCCAGCAGCTTTTTCGGAGATAACCCCTACGAGCAGTACTTC.